A few counts support the clone carrying this TCR beta chain. Its target is unknown. CDR1 is LGHNA and CDR2 is YSLEER in the germline V gene. The CDR3 is 18 residues long. Between the trimmed V and J ends, which lost 0 bases and 0 bases, there was a span of 15 bases. The data were obtained in a study of cytomegalovirus exposure and HLA in healthy donors. Amplification used 60 Vbeta primers and 13 Jbeta primers. The repertoire was sequenced with immunoSEQ multiplex PCR; TCRdb's copy has only in-frame clones and lacks some. The sample holds 150,000 to 200,000 clones, approximately 80% seen once. General study results and limits: Previous analysis showed most TCR beta V segments were productive about 87% or about 30% of the time. TCR beta sequences reportedly predicted the HLA-A and HLA-B alleles of most subjects accurately. Accounts indicate the classifier identified cytomegalovirus status with strong specificity and sensitivity.

The chain joins TRBV4-3 to TRBJ1-5; D is possibly TRBD1 (5 bases). The material sequenced was PBMCs. This receptor was identified in a male donor in good health and CMV-seronegative. The CDR3 nucleotides are TGCGCCAGCAGCCAAGAATGGGATCGGGGGTTTAGCAATCAGCCCCAGCATTTT. It translates to CASSQEWDRGFSNQPQHF.